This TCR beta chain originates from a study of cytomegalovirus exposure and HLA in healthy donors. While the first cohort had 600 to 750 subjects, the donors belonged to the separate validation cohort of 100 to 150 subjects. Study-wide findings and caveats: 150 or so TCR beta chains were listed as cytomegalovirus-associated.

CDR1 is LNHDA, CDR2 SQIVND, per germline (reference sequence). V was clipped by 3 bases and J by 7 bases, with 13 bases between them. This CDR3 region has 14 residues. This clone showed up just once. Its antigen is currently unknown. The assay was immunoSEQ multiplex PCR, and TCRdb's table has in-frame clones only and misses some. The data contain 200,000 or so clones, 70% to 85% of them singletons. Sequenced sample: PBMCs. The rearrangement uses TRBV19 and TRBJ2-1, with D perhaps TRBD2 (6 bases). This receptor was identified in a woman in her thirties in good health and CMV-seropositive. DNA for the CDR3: TGTGCCAGTAGTATCCCGGGACTCAAGAATGAGCAGTTCTTC. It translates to CASSIPGLKNEQFF.